These 24 T cell receptor beta chains were all obtained from the same sample, sequenced in a study of shared T cell receptors in the human thymus. Sequenced by immunoSEQ multiplex PCR; TCRdb stores in-frame clones only, minus some. The sample yields over 65,000 clones, 90% to 95% seen once. The source material was thymocytes. These receptor sequences come from a human donor.

The chain combines TRBV7-8 with TRBJ2-1; D gene ambiguous. V dropped 0 bases and J dropped 0 bases, with 6 bases sitting between them. Germline V gene sequence: CDR1 SGHVS, CDR2 FQNEAQ. The CDR3 runs to 15 residues. CDR3 nucleotides: TGTGCCAGCAGCTTAGCGGACCCCTCCTACAATGAGCAGTTCTTC. Protein: CASSLADPSYNEQFF.

The gene calls are TRBV4-3 and TRBJ2-2; 12 bases are shared with TRBD2. Germline loops: CDR1 LGHNA, CDR2 YSLEER. The trim removed 2 bases at V and 0 bases at J, leaving 7 bases unmatched. This CDR3 contains 19 residues. CDR3 DNA sequence: TGCGCCAGCAGCCAACCTACGACTAGCGGGGGAGCGAACACCGGGGAGCTGTTTTTT. Amino acids: CASSQPTTSGGANTGELFF.

The count of this clone is one. The V call is TRBV7-4, the J call TRBJ2-5; TRBD1 matches 11 bases. This CDR3 has 20 residues. Trimming took 8 bases from V and 5 from J; bases not matched to a gene: 25. Germline loops: CDR1 SGHVT, CDR2 SQSDAQ. The CDR3 is CASLAPDRGRPDGGLETQYF. The CDR3, as DNA: TGTGCCAGCTTAGCTCCGGACAGGGGGCGCCCCGATGGTGGGTTGGAGACCCAGTACTTC.

V gene TRBV25-1 combines with J gene TRBJ2-3; 8 bases agree with TRBD2. Germline-derived CDR1 and CDR2 are MGHDK and SYGVNS. The CDR3 is 16 residues long. Trimming removed 7 bases from V and 1 base from J; junction bases left unmatched: 10. The CDR3 here is CASTPGGLCGTDTQYF. CDR3 nucleotides: TGTGCCAGCACCCCGGGGGGGCTTTGCGGCACAGATACGCAGTATTTT. The whole variable domain, remainder taken from reference TRBV25-1 and TRBJ2-3, is EADIYQTPRYLVIGTGKKITLECSQTMGHDKMYWYQQDPGMELHLIHYSYGVNSTEKGDLSSESTVSRIRTEHFPLTLESARPSHTSQYLCASTPGGLCGTDTQYFGPGTRLTVL.

The chain links TRBV5-1 to TRBJ1-1, with D unclear. Germline loops: CDR1 SGHRS, CDR2 YFSETQ. Trimming removed 0 bases at V and 3 bases at J, with 3 bases between. There are 12 residues in the CDR3. The CDR3 is CASSLGDTEAFF. The DNA of the CDR3 is TGCGCCAGCAGCTTGGGGGACACTGAAGCTTTCTTT.

The chain links TRBV29-1 to TRBJ1-6; the D gene is possibly TRBD1 (6 bases). With 5 bases removed from V and 0 bases from J, the gap between germline ends came to 11 bases. This CDR3 comprises 15 residues. The germline V gene encodes CDR1 SQVTM and CDR2 ANQGSEA. The chain's CDR3 is CSVKTGSSYNSPLHF. CDR3 DNA: TGCAGCGTTAAAACAGGGAGCTCCTATAATTCACCCCTCCACTTT.

This chain joins TRBV4-3 and TRBJ1-1; D is uncertain. The CDR3 is 14 residues long. Trimming shortened V by 4 bases and J by 2 bases, and 11 bases separated the two germline ends. From germline, CDR1 is LGHNA and CDR2 YSLEER. The CDR3 DNA follows: TGCGCCAGCAGCCGTTGGGTGATCAACACTGAAGCTTTCTTT. Translating gives CASSRWVINTEAFF.

The chain employs TRBV7-2 and TRBJ2-5; D tentatively reads TRBD1 or TRBD2 (5 bases each). V lost 2 bases, J lost 4 bases, and 20 bases lay in between. CDR1 and CDR2 from the germline V gene are SGHTA and FQGNSA. This CDR3 has 17 amino acids. This chain's CDR3 is CASSLTSGAPGAETQYF. The CDR3 DNA reads TGTGCCAGCAGCTTAACTTCTGGGGCTCCCGGGGCAGAGACCCAGTACTTC.

This sequence joins TRBV4-3 and TRBJ2-3; the match to TRBD2 covers 8 bases. V lost 0 bases, J lost 1 base, and 0 bases stayed unmatched. The CDR3 spans 15 residues. CDR1 is LGHNA, CDR2 YSLEER, per germline. The CDR3 region is CASSQDSGGTDTQYF. The DNA of the CDR3 is TGCGCCAGCAGCCAAGATAGCGGGGGCACAGATACGCAGTATTTT.

V gene TRBV4-1 combines with J gene TRBJ2-1, with 8 bases matching TRBD1. V trimming: 2 bases; J trimming: 4 bases; junction bases outside the gene matches: 19. Per germline, CDR1 MGHRA and CDR2 YSYEKL. This CDR3 comprises 20 residues. The CDR3 DNA reads as TGCGCCAGCAGCCAACGGGGCAGGGGGCATACGTGGGAAGAGTACAATGAGCAGTTCTTC. This translates into CASSQRGRGHTWEEYNEQFF.

This rearrangement joins TRBV4-3 to TRBJ2-1, with TRBD2 identical over 12 bases. This CDR3 spans 16 amino acids. From germline, CDR1 is LGHNA and CDR2 YSLEER. Trimming cost V 3 bases and J 6 bases; bases outside gene matches: 6. The CDR3 loop is CASSHPLAGGPNEQFF. CDR3 nucleotides: TGCGCCAGCAGCCACCCACTAGCGGGGGGCCCCAATGAGCAGTTCTTC.

The chain is built from TRBV1 and TRBJ1-1; no check of the table's D call, TRBD1, against the DNA was made. TRBV1 is an annotated pseudogene. The CDR3 length is 16 residues. CDR3 DNA sequence: TGCACCAGCAGCCAAGTACCAGGGCTTACGAACACTGAAGCTTTCTTT. Its translation: CTSSQVPGLTNTEAFF.

This clone occurred once. The V gene is TRBV4-3, the J gene TRBJ2-5, with D perhaps assigned TRBD1 or TRBD2 (5 bases each). The CDR3 contains 20 residues. Trimming cost V 3 bases and J 2 bases, with 28 bases left between them. Germline CDR1 and CDR2: LGHNA and YSLEER. For the CDR3, the DNA is TGCGCCAGCAGCCAGCGAGGACACCGGACTGGAAGGCTGGGGCAAGAGACCCAGTACTTC. Translation: CASSQRGHRTGRLGQETQYF.

The J gene is TRBJ1-2, the V gene TRBV6-1, with a tentative D call TRBD1 (6 bases). In germline, CDR1 is MNHNS, CDR2 SASEGT. V lost 6 bases and J 5 bases, leaving 13 bases between the germline ends. CDR3 size: 13 residues. The DNA of the CDR3 is TGTGCCAGCAGGTTGGGCAGGGGATATGGCTACACCTTC. Its translation is CASRLGRGYGYTF.

The chain uses TRBV4-3 and TRBJ1-2, with D tentatively TRBD1 (6 bases). V gave up 0 bases and J gave up 3 bases, with 20 bases separating them. This CDR3 region has 18 residues. Germline assignment: CDR1 LGHNA and CDR2 YSLEER. CDR3 sequence: CASSQEGRSGAPDYGYTF. The CDR3 DNA follows: TGCGCCAGCAGCCAAGAAGGTCGTTCAGGGGCGCCGGACTATGGCTACACCTTC.

V usage is TRBV4-1 and J usage is TRBJ2-7; D is unclear. Germline CDR1 is MGHRA and CDR2 is YSYEKL. The CDR3 is 13 amino acids. V was shortened by 4 bases and J by 3 bases, with 10 bases between the two germline ends. The CDR3 loop is CASSPNNVYEQYF. CDR3 coding DNA: TGCGCCAGCAGCCCCAATAATGTCTACGAGCAGTACTTC.

The chain combines TRBV5-5 with TRBJ1-5; 8 bases line up with TRBD1. CDR1 and CDR2 from the germline V gene are SGHKS and YYEKEE (reference sequence). CDR3 size: 17 residues. Trimming cost V 4 bases and J 1 base; bases outside gene matches: 10. CDR3 coding DNA: TGTGCCAGCAGCCTCGGGACAGGTAGAACCAGCAATCAGCCCCAGCATTTT. Translating it yields CASSLGTGRTSNQPQHF.

The rearrangement uses TRBV4-1 and TRBJ2-2; no clear D. The CDR3 is 19 amino acids. Germline assignment: CDR1 MGHRA and CDR2 YSYEKL. The V and J ends lost 2 bases and 3 bases respectively, with 22 bases between them. The CDR3 loop reads CASSQSAPDLSGYTGELFF. In DNA form, the CDR3 reads TGCGCCAGCAGCCAATCAGCCCCCGACTTGTCAGGCTACACCGGGGAGCTGTTTTTT.

The chain joins TRBV4-3 to TRBJ1-2, with D tentatively TRBD1 (6 bases). V was pared by 0 bases and J by 3 bases, with 17 bases between. The germline V gene encodes CDR1 LGHNA and CDR2 YSLEER. The length of the CDR3 is 17 residues. Written as DNA, the CDR3 is TGCGCCAGCAGCCAAGAGATCCGGGACAACCTATACTATGGCTACACCTTC. Translating it yields CASSQEIRDNLYYGYTF.

J is TRBJ1-5 and V is TRBV19; D might be TRBD1 (5 bases). V lost 10 bases, J lost 0 bases, and 22 bases lay in between. Germline CDR1 and CDR2: LNHDA and SQIVND (reference sequence). The CDR3 totals 17 residues. Here the CDR3 reads CAMIPRGTVNSNQPQHF. The CDR3 DNA sequence: TGTGCCATGATCCCTCGAGGGACGGTTAATAGCAATCAGCCCCAGCATTTT.

The chain carries TRBV11-2 and TRBJ2-5, with D possibly being TRBD1 (6 bases). V lost 5 bases and J 5 bases, leaving 18 bases between the germline ends. The CDR3 spans 15 residues. The germline CDR1 and CDR2 sequences are SGHAT and FQNNGV. CDR3 residues: CASSRTTGSKETQYF. In nucleotides, the CDR3 is TGTGCCAGCAGCCGTACGACAGGCTCCAAGGAGACCCAGTACTTC.

V is TRBV5-4 and J is TRBJ1-1; tentatively, D is TRBD1 (6 bases). CDR1 and CDR2 from the germline V gene are SGHNT and YYREEE (reference sequence). There are 17 residues in the CDR3. V was cut by 8 bases and J by 1 base, with 24 bases left in between. This CDR3 reads CASREVPGHSRNTEAFF. CDR3 bases: TGTGCCAGTAGAGAAGTCCCGGGACACAGCCGGAACACTGAAGCTTTCTTT.

The chain has TRBV11-1 and TRBJ2-2; 14 bases map to TRBD2. This CDR3 is built from 17 residues. Germline V CDR1 and CDR2: SGHAT, FQDESV (reference sequence). J was trimmed by 2 bases and V by 4 bases; bases with no gene match: 3. CDR3 bases: TGTGCCAGCAGCTCGACTAGCGGGGGGGCCAACACCGGGGAGCTGTTTTTT. It yields the protein CASSSTSGGANTGELFF.

Worth noting for this clone: One junction end does not reproduce the germline sequence, and a read error may be involved. The genes are TRBV28 and TRBJ1-5; the D is unclear. CDR3 length equals 13 residues. Germline V lookup: CDR1 MDHEN, CDR2 SYDVKM. The CDR3 DNA reads TGTGCCAGCAGTTTTGATAGCTATCAGCCCCAGCATTTT. Protein: CASSFDSYQPQHF.